This TCR beta chain was found in a study of OX40 agonist ivuxolimab in advanced cancers. Study-wide background: Those treated in dose escalation had hepatocellular carcinoma, melanoma, renal cell cancer or head and neck cancer. Therapy given before enrollment (anti-PD-1, anti-PD-L1 or anti-CTLA-4) was allowed, and 40% had some.

Assay used: immunoSEQ multiplex PCR; TCRdb lists only in-frame clones, some missing. The repertoire has about 44,000 clones, over 80% of them found once; the top ten carry over 4.5%. V was clipped by 6 bases and J by 5 bases, with 16 bases between them. CDR1 MDHEN and CDR2 SYDVKM come from the germline V gene. The CDR3 runs to 14 residues. By sample share, this clone is medium-sized. Source: CD4+ or CD8+ T cells sorted from blood, taken in a trial of the OX40 agonist ivuxolimab. The TCR sequence derives from an adult with an advanced solid tumor such as melanoma, head and neck, liver or kidney cancer. The chain carries TRBV28 and TRBJ1-2; perhaps TRBD1 as D (6 bases). Here the CDR3 reads CASRTPGTLYGYTF. The DNA for the CDR3 is TGTGCCAGCAGGACACCCGGGACATTATATGGCTACACCTTC.